This entry is about one T cell receptor beta chain. This specimen comes from a study of blood T cell repertoires in COVID-19. Authors' analysis steps: Counts of nucleated cells, estimated from reference gene primer amplification, were obtained. Libraries were prepared by immunoSEQ multiplex PCR; TCRdb keeps only in-frame clonotypes and omits some of them. V and J calls and clone size are those listed in that table; D and trimming were worked out from the DNA. Among nearly 55,000 clones, just over 85% were seen once, and the ten largest hold about an eighth. The V gene end was trimmed by 3 bases and the J gene end by 3 bases; junction bases not matched to a gene: 13. The CDR3 runs 17 residues. The germline V gene has CDR1 LNHDA and CDR2 SQIVND (reference sequence).

This chain joins TRBV19 and TRBJ2-7; the match to TRBD1 covers 8 bases. This sequence was found in a man aged 65-85 years with active COVID-19. Sequenced: peripheral blood. The CDR3, as DNA: TGTGCCAGTAGTATCGGACCCAAGACAGGGGATCTCTACGAGCAGTACTTC. Amino acids: CASSIGPKTGDLYEQYF.